The 15 T cell receptor beta chains below were found in one sample sequenced in a study of blood T cell repertoires in COVID-19. Produced via immunoSEQ multiplex PCR; TCRdb's table is partial and in-frame only. The sample carries some 300,000 clones, about nine tenths recorded once. What was sequenced was peripheral blood. The receptors were gathered from a woman in her twenties or thirties who had recovered from COVID-19.

The chain has TRBV15 and TRBJ2-2; 7 bases map to TRBD2. This CDR3 contains 15 residues. With 3 bases clipped from V and 7 bases from J, the junction kept 8 bases outside the gene matches. Per the germline V gene, CDR1 is LNHNV and CDR2 is YYDKDF (reference sequence). CDR3 DNA sequence: TGTGCCACCAGCAGTTACCTGGGGGGGAGCGGGGAGCTGTTTTTT. Protein sequence: CATSSYLGGSGELFF.

The CDR3: CASSRNHNPGGTEAFF. CDR3 DNA: TGTGCCAGCAGCCGAAATCACAATCCAGGGGGCACTGAAGCTTTCTTT. The chain couples TRBV7-3 to TRBJ1-1; 7 nucleotides align to TRBD1. V lost 5 bases to trimming and J lost 4 bases; unmatched junction nucleotides: 13. CDR1 SGHTA and CDR2 FQGTGA come from the germline V gene. This CDR3 is built from 16 residues. Combining the CDR3 with reference TRBV7-3 and TRBJ1-1 gives the whole variable domain GAGVSQTPSNKVTEKGKYVELRCDPISGHTALYWYRQSLGQGPEFLIYFQGTGAADDSGLPNDRFFAVRPEGSVSTLKIQRTERGDSAVYLCASSRNHNPGGTEAFFGQGTRLTVV.

J is TRBJ1-3 and V is TRBV18; D may be TRBD1 (5 bases). Germline V gene sequence: CDR1 KGHSH, CDR2 LQKENI. The CDR3 contains 13 residues. V was shortened by 8 bases and J by 2 bases, with 10 bases between the two germline ends. The CDR3 loop reads CASKRGAGNTIYF. Written as DNA, the CDR3 is TGTGCCAGCAAGCGGGGGGCTGGAAACACCATATATTTT.

The chain carries TRBV6-5 and TRBJ1-2, with a tentative D call TRBD1 (5 bases). V was shortened by 8 bases and J by 1 base, with 11 bases between the two germline ends. The CDR3 length is 13 residues. Germline values: CDR1 MNHEY, CDR2 SVGAGI. CDR3 sequence (DNA): TGTGCCAGCCTGGGAGGGGATAACTATGGCTACACCTTC. This encodes CASLGGDNYGYTF.

The chain couples TRBV19 to TRBJ2-2; tentatively, D is TRBD1 (7 bases). Per the germline V gene, CDR1 is LNHDA and CDR2 is SQIVND (reference sequence). The CDR3 loop spans 19 amino acids. The V end lost 2 bases, the J end lost 0 bases, and 19 bases lay between the germline ends. In DNA form, the CDR3 reads TGTGCCAGTAGTATAAGGGGAGGACAGGACGCCGCGAACACCGGGGAGCTGTTTTTT. Its protein product is CASSIRGGQDAANTGELFF.

This chain joins TRBV6-6 and TRBJ2-7; D is possibly TRBD1 (5 bases). Germline CDR1 MNHNY, CDR2 SVGAGI (reference sequence). V was cut by 6 bases and J by 6 bases, with 21 bases left in between. This CDR3 has 15 residues. The CDR3 DNA reads TGTGCCAGCAGACCCCCAAACAGGCACTTGAGCGAGCAGTACTTC. As protein: CASRPPNRHLSEQYF.

A note on this clone: Other DNA sequences within the sample encode an identical CDR3. This rearrangement joins TRBV5-1 to TRBJ2-3; possible D gene TRBD2, 5 bases. V was pared by 0 bases and J by 4 bases, with 9 bases between. The CDR3 totals 14 residues. The germline V gene encodes CDR1 SGHRS and CDR2 YFSETQ. The CDR3 protein is CASSLASGSDTQYF. CDR3 nucleotides: TGCGCCAGCAGCTTGGCCTCGGGGTCAGATACGCAGTATTTT. Complete variable domain (other parts from reference TRBV5-1 and TRBJ2-3): KAGVTQTPRYLIKTRGQQVTLSCSPISGHRSVSWYQQTPGQGLQFLFEYFSETQRNKGNFPGRFSGRQFSNSRSEMNVSTLELGDSALYLCASSLASGSDTQYFGPGTRLTVL.

Of note for this clone: One junction end does not reproduce the germline sequence, and a read error may be involved. This chain joins TRBV5-1 and TRBJ1-2; TRBD1 matches at 9 bases. The germline V gene encodes CDR1 SGHRS and CDR2 YFSETQ. The length of the CDR3 is 13 residues. The CDR3 spells CASSLTGGYSYTF. Written as DNA, the CDR3 is TGCGCCAGCAGCTTGACAGGGGGCTATAGCTACACCTTC.

The genes are TRBV6-1 and TRBJ2-1, with unresolved D. Trimming cost V 2 bases and J 9 bases, with 17 bases left between them. The CDR3 consists of 15 residues. Germline V gene lookup returns CDR1 MNHNS and CDR2 SASEGT. CDR3 DNA sequence: TGTGCCAGCAGTGAACTGCTGGAGCCTCCCGGTGAGCAGTTCTTC. Its translation is CASSELLEPPGEQFF.

CDR3 sequence: CASSVAPGDEKLFF. DNA for the CDR3: TGTGCCAGCAGCGTAGCTCCAGGGGACGAAAAACTGTTTTTT. The rearrangement links TRBV9 to TRBJ1-4; D possibly corresponds to TRBD1 (6 bases). Trimming took 0 bases from V and 8 from J, leaving 11 bases between them. The CDR3 length is 14 residues. Germline CDR1 reads SGDLS; CDR2 reads YYNGEE.

The V call is TRBV29-1, the J call TRBJ2-1; D call uncertain. The CDR3 runs to 15 residues. Germline V lookup: CDR1 SQVTM, CDR2 ANQGSEA. Between the trimmed V and J ends, which lost 3 bases and 1 base, there was a span of 13 bases. The CDR3 coding sequence is TGCAGCGTTGAGCTACCCCCCCCTTCCTACAATGAGCAGTTCTTC. It specifies CSVELPPPSYNEQFF.

The chain is built from TRBV7-3 and TRBJ2-1, with D perhaps TRBD2 (5 bases). Trimming pared 2 bases from V and 2 bases from J, leaving 10 bases between. Germline loops: CDR1 SGHTA, CDR2 FQGTGA. The CDR3 sequence is 15 residues long. CDR3 sequence reads: CASSLGGGTYNEQFF. For the CDR3, the DNA is TGTGCCAGCAGCTTAGGAGGTGGCACCTACAATGAGCAGTTCTTC.

This chain links TRBV6-4 with TRBJ2-3, with D possibly matching TRBD2 (7 bases). Germline CDR1 reads MRHNA; CDR2 reads SNTAGT. V was shortened by 6 bases and J by 0 bases, with 10 bases between the two germline ends. This CDR3 comprises 14 residues. CDR3 sequence: CASRAGASTDTQYF. CDR3 nucleotides: TGTGCCAGCAGGGCGGGGGCTAGCACAGATACGCAGTATTTT.

The V and J genes are TRBV9 and TRBJ1-2; D uncertain. V was pared by 6 bases and J by 6 bases, with 18 bases between. Germline V CDR1 and CDR2: SGDLS, YYNGEE. This CDR3 has 14 residues. CDR3 coding DNA: TGTGCCAGCACCGTGGCCTCGATGATGGATGGCTACACCTTC. Translated: CASTVASMMDGYTF. Based on the CDR3 plus reference TRBV9 and TRBJ1-2, the full variable domain is DSGVTQTPKHLITATGQRVTLRCSPRSGDLSVYWYQQSLDQGLQFLIQYYNGEERAKGNILERFSAQQFPDLHSELNLSSLELGDSALYFCASTVASMMDGYTFGSGTRLTVV.

This sequence joins TRBV7-8 and TRBJ2-7; 15 bases are shared with TRBD2. The germline gives CDR1 SGHVS, CDR2 FQNEAQ. V was pared by 3 bases and J by 5 bases, with 11 bases of the junction left unmatched. The CDR3 extends over 18 amino acids. The CDR3 DNA reads as TGTGCCAGCAGCTTCGGACTAGCGGGGGGGTTTATAGTCAACGAGCAGTACTTC. This sequence encodes CASSFGLAGGFIVNEQYF. The entire variable domain, with the rest obtained from reference TRBV7-8 and TRBJ2-7, is as follows: GAGVSQSPRYKVAKRGQDVALRCDPISGHVSLFWYQQALGQGPEFLTYFQNEAQLDKSGLPSDRFFAERPEGSVSTLKIQRTQQEDSAVYLCASSFGLAGGFIVNEQYFGPGTRLTVT.